This TCR beta chain was captured by sequencing in a study of OX40 agonist ivuxolimab in advanced cancers. Study summary: Partial responses were seen in three patients, one with hepatocellular carcinoma and two with cutaneous melanoma.

Clones were sequenced by immunoSEQ multiplex PCR, and TCRdb holds only the in-frame ones, with some missing. Here the sample spans roughly 100,000 clones, roughly 84% being singletons. About this clone itself: Its matching antigen is unknown.

Study observations and caveats: The average count of expanded clones was higher among CD8+ T cells than among CD4+. In the 0.1-3.0 mg/kg groups, partial responders showed among the lowest expansion.

The CDR3 length is 14 residues. Germline V gene data show CDR1 as MNHNS and CDR2 as SASEGT. V gave up 3 bases and J gave up 4 bases, with 13 bases separating them. The V gene is TRBV6-1, the J gene TRBJ2-7; D is possibly TRBD1 or TRBD2 (5 bases each). This clonotype was sampled from an adult with an advanced solid tumor such as melanoma, head and neck, liver or kidney cancer. Sequencing was performed on CD4+ or CD8+ T cells sorted from blood, taken in a trial of the OX40 agonist ivuxolimab. In nucleotides, the CDR3 is TGTGCCAGCAGTGAGGGAGTTGGGGGTTACGAGCAGTACTTC. Translated, it gives CASSEGVGGYEQYF.